A selection of T cell receptor beta chains follows, all from one sample in a study of PD-1 blockade in classical Hodgkin lymphoma. Only in-frame clones appear in the TCRdb table, and some are missing; sequencing was by immunoSEQ multiplex PCR. The table includes 35,000 to 50,000 clones, about 82% detected once. The input for sequencing was peripheral blood mononuclear cells (PBMCs), taken at baseline. The receptors were sampled from a human donor with classical Hodgkin lymphoma. CDR3s include the opening cysteine and the closing phenylalanine or tryptophan. D genes are given only for firm matches. For some rows the clone size is stated as once, few or many, or as a class when expanded; others skip it.

NA	NA	TRBV21-1	TRBJ2-3	CACNTYRGFTDTQYF	TGTGCCTGTAACACGTACAGGGGCTTCACAGATACGCAGTATTTT
NA	NA	TRBV9	TRBJ2-3	CASSVPAGGTQYF	TGTGCCAGCAGCGTCCCGGCTGGGGGTACGCAGTATTTT
NA	NA	TRBV15	TRBJ1-1	CATSRGEAGAFF	TGTGCCACCAGCAGAGGGGAAGCCGGGGCTTTCTTT
NA	NA	TRBV14	TRBJ2-5	CASSQVLTGVQETQYF	TGTGCCAGCAGCCAAGTTTTAACAGGAGTACAAGAGACCCAGTACTTC
NA	NA	TRBV6-6	TRBJ2-7	CASSYLRSAYEQYF	TGTGCCAGCAGTTACTTGCGGTCCGCCTACGAGCAGTACTTC
NA	TRBD2	TRBV28	TRBJ2-7	CASSFSGLAGGEQYF	TGTGCCAGCAGTTTTTCCGGACTAGCGGGAGGCGAGCAGTACTTC
NA	NA	TRBV6-5	TRBJ1-5	CASSYNVNQPQHF	TGTGCCAGCAGTTATAATGTGAATCAGCCCCAGCATTTT
NA	TRBD1	TRBV6-1	TRBJ2-7	CASTPMTGGEQYF	TGTGCCAGCACCCCCATGACAGGGGGGGAGCAGTACTTC
NA	NA	TRBV6-1	TRBJ2-5	CASLRDMTQETQYF	TGTGCCAGTCTTCGGGACATGACGCAAGAGACCCAGTACTTC
NA	NA	TRBV5-6	TRBJ2-1	CASSNPFNEQFF	TGTGCCAGCAGCAACCCCTTTAATGAGCAGTTCTTC
NA	NA	TRBV4-1	TRBJ1-4	CASSQTQLATNEKLFF	TGCGCCAGCAGCCAAACGCAGCTTGCAACTAATGAAAAACTGTTTTTT
NA	NA	TRBV2	TRBJ2-2	CASSGTLNTGELFF	TGTGCCAGCAGTGGCACTCTGAACACCGGGGAGCTGTTTTTT
NA	TRBD1	TRBV25-1	TRBJ1-5	CASRHRGMNQPQHF	TGTGCCAGCAGACACAGGGGGATGAATCAGCCCCAGCATTTT
NA	TRBD2	TRBV5-1	TRBJ2-7	CASSLGLAGGEQYF	TGCGCCAGCAGCTTGGGACTAGCGGGAGGCGAGCAGTACTTC
NA	TRBD2	TRBV5-1	TRBJ2-3	CASSTAGVLAGATSTDTQYF	TGCGCCAGCAGCACGGCCGGGGTTTTAGCGGGAGCGACTAGCACAGATACGCAGTATTTT
NA	NA	TRBV27	TRBJ2-1	CASSFTSSGGNEQFF	TGTGCCAGCAGTTTCACTAGTAGTGGTGGGAATGAGCAGTTCTTC
NA	NA	TRBV7-9	TRBJ1-1	CASSLGQILNTEAFF	TGTGCCAGCAGCTTAGGACAAATACTGAACACTGAAGCTTTCTTT
NA	TRBD2	TRBV28	TRBJ2-5	CASSSPERGGTQYF	TGTGCCAGCAGTTCCCCTGAGCGGGGGGGGACCCAGTACTTC
NA	NA	TRBV5-1	TRBJ2-1	CASSWGHGISNEQFF	TGCGCCAGCAGCTGGGGGCATGGAATTAGCAATGAGCAGTTCTTC
few	NA	TRBV21-1	TRBJ2-2	CASSKAPGQYYTGELFF	TGTGCCAGCAGCAAAGCCCCGGGACAGTACTACACCGGGGAGCTGTTTTTT
NA	NA	TRBV11-2	TRBJ2-7	CASSLRTGTLVGEQYF	TGTGCCAGCAGCTTACGTACCGGGACTCTCGTCGGCGAGCAGTACTTC
NA	TRBD1	TRBV14	TRBJ2-7	CASSPGQGDSYEQYF	TGTGCCAGCAGCCCGGGACAGGGGGACTCCTACGAGCAGTACTTC
NA	NA	TRBV11-2	TRBJ1-1	CASSSFLNTEAFF	TGTGCCAGCAGCTCCTTCCTAAACACTGAAGCTTTCTTT
NA	NA	TRBV28	TRBJ1-1	CASSSRDFRAFF	TGTGCCAGCAGTTCCAGGGACTTCCGGGCTTTCTTT
NA	NA	TRBV7-8	TRBJ2-5	CASSGQYQETQYF	TGTGCCAGCAGCGGGCAGTACCAAGAGACCCAGTACTTC
NA	NA	TRBV11-2	TRBJ1-3	CASSRGISGNTIYF	TGTGCCAGCAGCCGGGGAATATCTGGAAACACCATATATTTT
few	NA	TRBV6-5	TRBJ2-7	CASSYAGTYYEQYF	TGTGCCAGCAGTTACGCTGGGACATACTACGAGCAGTACTTC
NA	NA	TRBV5-1	TRBJ2-7	CASIRLSYEQYF	TGCGCCAGCATCCGTCTCTCCTACGAGCAGTACTTC
NA	NA	TRBV25-1	TRBJ1-2	CASSLPGGYTF	TGTGCCAGCAGCCTTCCGGGTGGCTACACCTTC
NA	TRBD1	TRBV18	TRBJ1-1	CASSYSRDRSNTEAFF	TGTGCCAGCTCTTACTCCCGGGACAGGTCGAACACTGAAGCTTTCTTT
NA	TRBD2	TRBV9	TRBJ2-3	CASSVATGGAMDTQYF	TGTGCCAGCAGCGTAGCTACGGGGGGAGCAATGGATACGCAGTATTTT
NA	NA	TRBV18	TRBJ1-1	CASSPPQRATEAFF	TGTGCCAGCTCACCACCGCAAAGGGCCACTGAAGCTTTCTTT
NA	TRBD2	TRBV7-9	TRBJ2-7	CASSFSGVLYEQYF	TGTGCCAGCAGCTTTAGCGGGGTCCTCTACGAGCAGTACTTC
NA	NA	TRBV4-1	TRBJ1-3	CASSQEGTSGNTIYF	TGCGCCAGCAGCCAAGAGGGGACCTCTGGAAACACCATATATTTT
NA	NA	TRBV19	TRBJ1-1	CASSIALNTEAFF	TGTGCCAGTAGTATAGCACTGAACACTGAAGCTTTCTTT
NA	TRBD2	TRBV7-8	TRBJ2-1	CASSRTSGSSYNEQFF	TGTGCCAGCAGTCGGACTAGCGGGAGCTCCTACAATGAGCAGTTCTTC
NA	NA	TRBV27	TRBJ1-2	CASTTQGLYGYTF	TGTGCCAGCACCACACAGGGCCTCTATGGCTACACCTTC
NA	TRBD1	TRBV7-9	TRBJ1-4	CASSYYGWTGGGEKLFF	TGTGCCAGCAGCTACTACGGTTGGACAGGGGGCGGTGAAAAACTGTTTTTT
NA	NA	TRBV12-5	TRBJ2-2	CASGGRPPGNTGELFF	TGTGCTAGTGGTGGGAGGCCCCCTGGGAACACCGGGGAGCTGTTTTTT
NA	NA	TRBV7-9	TRBJ2-7	CASSLRSTRGEQYF	TGTGCCAGCAGCTTAAGGTCGACCCGGGGCGAGCAGTACTTC
NA	NA	TRBV19	TRBJ2-1	CASSRASRGDEQFF	TGTGCCAGTAGTAGGGCTAGCCGCGGCGATGAGCAGTTCTTC
NA	NA	TRBV7-2	TRBJ2-5	CASSSVRGSQETQYF	TGTGCCAGCAGCTCCGTGAGGGGGAGCCAAGAGACCCAGTACTTC
NA	TRBD2	TRBV19	TRBJ2-5	CASSNPRTSEETQYF	TGTGCCAGTAGTAACCCCCGGACTAGCGAAGAGACCCAGTACTTC
once	NA	TRBV5-6	TRBJ2-3	CASSLAELIGTQYF	TGTGCCAGCAGCTTGGCCGAACTGATCGGTACGCAGTATTTT
NA	TRBD1	TRBV28	TRBJ1-1	CASSLWTGGNTEAFF	TGTGCCAGCAGTTTATGGACAGGGGGGAACACTGAAGCTTTCTTT
NA	NA	TRBV28	TRBJ1-4	CASSSRTEKLFF	TGTGCCAGCAGTTCCCGGACGGAAAAACTGTTTTTT
few	NA	TRBV5-1	TRBJ2-1	CASSLVFATNDAYNEQFF	TGCGCCAGCAGCTTGGTTTTCGCGACTAATGATGCCTACAATGAGCAGTTCTTC
NA	NA	TRBV7-3	TRBJ2-7	CASSLTPWTEGGYEQYF	TGTGCCAGCAGCTTAACCCCCTGGACAGAGGGCGGCTACGAGCAGTACTTC
NA	NA	TRBV19	TRBJ1-4	CASSMSSSWEKLFF	TGTGCCAGTAGTATGTCCAGTAGCTGGGAAAAACTGTTTTTT
NA	NA	TRBV9	TRBJ1-3	CASSVEGAGNTIYF	TGTGCCAGCAGCGTAGAGGGGGCTGGAAACACCATATATTTT
few	NA	TRBV28	TRBJ2-4	CASGPVKGQYKNIQYF	TGTGCCAGCGGACCAGTTAAGGGGCAGTACAAAAACATTCAGTACTTC
NA	TRBD1	TRBV7-9	TRBJ1-4	CASSLAGTGGEKLFF	TGTGCCAGCAGCTTAGCCGGGACAGGTGGCGAAAAACTGTTTTTT
NA	TRBD1	TRBV25-1	TRBJ1-6	CASSQGQGSYNSPLHF	TGTGCCAGCAGCCAGGGACAGGGGTCCTATAATTCACCCCTCCACTTT
NA	NA	TRBV6-6	TRBJ1-1	CATGRGGAFF	TGTGCCACTGGCCGGGGAGGAGCTTTCTTT
NA	NA	TRBV28	TRBJ1-2	CASSLIRGRGYTF	TGTGCCAGCAGTTTAATCCGCGGGCGTGGCTACACCTTC
NA	NA	TRBV28	TRBJ1-5	CASSPPPLSYQPQHF	TGTGCCAGCAGTCCCCCGCCGCTCTCCTATCAGCCCCAGCATTTT
NA	NA	TRBV28	TRBJ2-7	CASSPPSTYEQYF	TGTGCCAGCAGTCCCCCGTCTACCTACGAGCAGTACTTC
NA	TRBD2	TRBV11-3	TRBJ2-1	CASSLRGTSAISSYNEQFF	TGTGCCAGCAGCTTAAGAGGGACTAGCGCTATAAGCTCCTACAATGAGCAGTTCTTC
NA	TRBD1	TRBV19	TRBJ1-1	CASTIGGRMNTEAFF	TGTGCCAGTACGATAGGGGGCAGGATGAACACTGAAGCTTTCTTT